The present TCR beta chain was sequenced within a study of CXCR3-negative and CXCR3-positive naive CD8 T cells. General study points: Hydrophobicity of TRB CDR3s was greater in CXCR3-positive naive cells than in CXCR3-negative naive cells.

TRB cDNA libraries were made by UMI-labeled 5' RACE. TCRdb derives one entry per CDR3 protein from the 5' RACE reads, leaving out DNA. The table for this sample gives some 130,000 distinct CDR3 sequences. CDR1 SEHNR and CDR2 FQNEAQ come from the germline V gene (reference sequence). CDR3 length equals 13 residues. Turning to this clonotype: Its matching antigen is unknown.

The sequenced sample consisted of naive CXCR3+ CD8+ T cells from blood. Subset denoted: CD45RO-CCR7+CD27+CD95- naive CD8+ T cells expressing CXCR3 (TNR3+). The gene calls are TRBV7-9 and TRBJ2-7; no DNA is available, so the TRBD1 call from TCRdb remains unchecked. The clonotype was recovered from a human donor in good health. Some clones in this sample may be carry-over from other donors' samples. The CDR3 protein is CASSWTTGDEQYF.